These T cell receptor beta chains were read from a single sample in a study of blood T cell repertoires in COVID-19. Only in-frame clones appear in the TCRdb table, and some are missing; sequencing was by immunoSEQ multiplex PCR. The sample holds a few hundred thousand clones, less than 85% seen once. Sequencing used peripheral blood. The source of these receptors is a woman aged 18-29 years with acute or convalescent COVID-19. CDR3s include the opening cysteine and the closing phenylalanine or tryptophan. The D gene is left open where the match is weak. Expanded clones are given a class, and other clones once, few, many or no size at all.

d_call	v_call	j_call	cdr3_length	clone_size	cdr3_aa	cdr3_nt
TRBD1	TRBV27	TRBJ1-1	15	.	CASSPRQGKRAEAFF	TGTGCCAGCAGTCCCCGACAGGGTAAGAGGGCTGAAGCTTTCTTT
.	TRBV7-3	TRBJ2-5	13	.	CASSLGTKETQYF	TGTGCCAGCAGCTTAGGGACAAAAGAGACCCAGTACTTC
.	TRBV13	TRBJ2-1	15	.	CASSLELASDDEQFF	TGTGCCAGCAGCTTAGAACTAGCTAGCGACGATGAGCAGTTCTTC
TRBD1	TRBV28	TRBJ1-6	15	.	CASSWTGGYNSPLHF	TGTGCCAGCAGTTGGACAGGGGGCTATAATTCACCCCTCCACTTT
.	TRBV4-3	TRBJ2-1	17	.	CASSQDRYGSSYNEQFF	TGCGCCAGCAGCCAAGATCGCTACGGGAGCTCCTACAATGAGCAGTTCTTC
TRBD1	TRBV19	TRBJ1-2	15	.	CASSMPPGTGYGYTF	TGTGCCAGTAGTATGCCTCCAGGGACAGGTTATGGCTACACCTTC
TRBD2	TRBV19	TRBJ2-5	16	.	CASSLVAGGPRETQYF	TGTGCCAGTAGTTTGGTAGCGGGAGGGCCACGAGAGACCCAGTACTTC
TRBD1	TRBV9	TRBJ1-5	15	once	CASSVGDRDYQPQHF	TGTGCCAGCAGCGTAGGGGACAGGGATTATCAGCCCCAGCATTTT
.	TRBV10-3	TRBJ2-7	13	.	CAISQGTGYEQYF	TGTGCCATCAGCCAAGGTACAGGGTACGAGCAGTACTTC
TRBD2	TRBV2	TRBJ2-7	15	.	CASSVGLAGTYEQYF	TGTGCCAGCAGTGTCGGCCTAGCGGGGACCTACGAGCAGTACTTC
.	TRBV28	TRBJ1-2	15	.	CASKTTGTFLLGYTF	TGTGCCAGCAAAACGACCGGGACATTTCTATTGGGCTACACCTTC
TRBD1	TRBV28	TRBJ2-7	15	.	CASSPYGTGVHEQYF	TGTGCCAGCAGTCCCTACGGGACAGGGGTCCACGAGCAGTACTTC
.	TRBV5-8	TRBJ2-5	15	.	CASSLVIQGWETQYF	TGTGCCAGCAGCCTGGTCATTCAGGGCTGGGAGACCCAGTACTTC
.	TRBV15	TRBJ2-4	16	.	CATSRDEGAAKNIQYF	TGTGCCACCAGCAGAGATGAGGGAGCGGCCAAAAACATTCAGTACTTC
.	TRBV28	TRBJ1-1	15	once	CASSLISGTPDEAFF	TGTGCCAGCAGTTTAATTTCCGGGACACCCGATGAAGCTTTCTTT
.	TRBV6-6	TRBJ1-1	13	.	CATYQGRRTEAFF	TGTGCCACCTACCAGGGGCGGCGGACTGAAGCTTTCTTT
.	TRBV11-2	TRBJ1-5	16	.	CASSSGAGEDHQPQHF	TGTGCCAGCAGCTCCGGAGCGGGTGAGGACCATCAGCCCCAGCATTTT
TRBD2	TRBV11-2	TRBJ2-7	16	.	CASSQGVASGRSEQYF	TGTGCCAGCAGCCAAGGGGTGGCTAGCGGGAGAAGCGAGCAGTACTTC
TRBD1	TRBV6-5	TRBJ2-7	14	.	CASSRQGSVYEQYF	TGTGCCAGCAGTCGACAGGGTTCGGTATACGAGCAGTACTTC
TRBD2	TRBV3-1/TRBV3-2	TRBJ2-5	17	.	CASSPLRLAERGETQYF	TGTGCCAGCAGCCCCCTGAGGCTAGCGGAGCGAGGAGAGACCCAGTACTTC
TRBD2	TRBV5-1	TRBJ2-2	15	few	CASSRTSGSTGELFF	TGCGCCAGCAGTCGGACTAGCGGTTCCACCGGGGAGCTGTTTTTT
.	TRBV5-5	TRBJ2-7	15	.	CASSGGAKSFYEQYF	TGTGCCAGCAGCGGAGGAGCGAAGAGCTTCTACGAGCAGTACTTC
.	TRBV27	TRBJ1-5	15	.	CASSTLGQSNQPQHF	TGTGCCAGCAGTACACTAGGACAGAGCAATCAGCCCCAGCATTTT
.	TRBV5-6	TRBJ2-1	11	.	CASSFEGDPFF	TGTGCCAGCAGCTTCGAGGGGGATCCATTCTTC
.	TRBV6-2/TRBV6-3	TRBJ2-1	13	.	CASSPLPYNEQFF	TGTGCCAGCAGTCCCCTTCCGTACAATGAGCAGTTCTTC
TRBD2	TRBV6-5	TRBJ2-5	13	once	CASRLAGVETQYF	TGTGCCAGCCGACTAGCGGGAGTAGAGACCCAGTACTTC
TRBD2	TRBV25-1	TRBJ2-1	13	.	CASSVAGPNEQFF	TGTGCCAGCAGCGTAGCGGGTCCTAATGAGCAGTTCTTC
TRBD2	TRBV7-7	TRBJ2-5	17	many	CASSLGGLAGVRETQYF	TGTGCTAGCAGCTTAGGGGGGCTAGCGGGAGTTCGGGAGACCCAGTACTTC
TRBD2	TRBV7-9	TRBJ2-1	15	.	CASSFSGRAPNEQFF	TGTGCCAGCAGCTTTAGCGGGAGGGCCCCCAATGAGCAGTTCTTC
TRBD2	TRBV15	TRBJ2-7	16	.	CATSRELAGGPYEQYF	TGTGCCACCAGCAGAGAACTAGCGGGAGGGCCCTACGAGCAGTACTTC
TRBD1	TRBV9	TRBJ2-1	14	.	CASSFTGTDNEQFF	TGTGCCAGCAGCTTTACCGGGACAGACAATGAGCAGTTCTTC
TRBD1	TRBV7-9	TRBJ2-2	15	.	CASSFTGVHTGELFF	TGTGCCAGCAGCTTTACAGGGGTTCACACCGGGGAGCTGTTTTTT
TRBD1	TRBV5-4	TRBJ1-4	15	.	CASSPDRGGGEKLFF	TGTGCCAGCAGCCCCGACAGGGGAGGGGGAGAAAAACTGTTTTTT
.	TRBV5-1	TRBJ2-7	12	.	CASSRQGYEQYF	TGCGCCAGCAGTCGCCAGGGCTACGAGCAGTACTTC
.	TRBV3-1/TRBV3-2	TRBJ1-1	14	.	CASSQDRSGFEAFF	TGTGCCAGCAGCCAAGATAGAAGCGGGTTTGAAGCTTTCTTT
TRBD2	TRBV7-9	TRBJ2-2	16	.	CASSQSGSGNTGELFF	TGTGCCAGCAGCCAGAGCGGGAGTGGGAACACCGGGGAGCTGTTTTTT
TRBD2	TRBV7-3	TRBJ2-1	17	.	CASSLMGAGGSRNEQFF	TGTGCCAGCAGCTTAATGGGTGCGGGAGGGAGTAGGAATGAGCAGTTCTTC
.	TRBV6-5	TRBJ2-4	14	.	CASSYRGSRNIQYF	TGTGCCAGCAGTTACAGGGGTAGTCGAAACATTCAGTACTTC
TRBD1	TRBV2	TRBJ1-5	16	.	CASSGDPGQVNQPQHF	TGTGCCAGCAGCGGGGATCCGGGACAGGTAAATCAGCCCCAGCATTTT
TRBD2	TRBV5-1	TRBJ2-2	17	once	CASSPLVAGGPGGELFF	TGCGCCAGCAGCCCCCTCGTAGCGGGAGGGCCCGGCGGGGAGCTGTTTTTT
TRBD2	TRBV6-5	TRBJ2-1	15	.	CASSYGLAGPNEQFF	TGTGCCAGCAGTTACGGACTAGCGGGCCCAAATGAGCAGTTCTTC
TRBD2	TRBV2	TRBJ2-3	16	.	CASSGGWQFGTDTQYF	TGTGCCAGTAGCGGGGGATGGCAGTTCGGCACAGATACGCAGTATTTT